Below are 10 T cell receptor beta chains sequenced from a single sample in a study of T cells in Graves' hyperthyroidism and ophthalmopathy. Template material for amplifying TCR beta CDR3 regions consisted of RNA transcripts. First-round RT-PCR of the TCR CDR3 relied on the HTBI primer set. TCRdb recomputed calls from the multiplex PCR reads with MiXCR, one row per CDR3 protein. The sample records under 250,000 distinct CDR3 sequences, roughly 17% being singletons. Sequenced material: blood. Receptors originate from a man in his fifties or sixties with Graves' hyperthyroidism.

Ten or more counts support this clonotype. The chain combines TRBV2 with TRBJ2-7, with TRBD2 matching over 7 bases. The V and J ends lost 5 bases and 1 base, in that order; junction bases with no gene match: 11. CDR3 length: 16 amino acids. Looked up from germline, CDR1 is SNHLY and CDR2 is FYNNEI. Here the CDR3 DNA reads TGTGCCAGCAGTTTCGGGGGTCCGGGGGGATCCTACGAGCAGTACTTC. As protein: CASSFGGPGGSYEQYF.

This clonotype was observed at least ten times. The chain recombines TRBV5-1 with TRBJ2-1, with D possibly being TRBD1 or TRBD2 (6 bases each). V lost 1 base and J 8 bases, leaving 10 bases between the germline ends. This CDR3 is built from 13 residues. Germline lookup yields CDR1 SGHRS and CDR2 YFSETQ. This chain's CDR3 is CASSLTGGDEQFF. In DNA, the CDR3 is TGCGCCAGCAGCTTGACCGGGGGCGATGAGCAGTTCTTC.

This clonotype was detected ten times or more. The chain is built from TRBV6-1 and TRBJ2-7, with 11 bases that match TRBD2. V was pared by 6 bases and J by 0 bases, with 7 bases of the junction left unmatched. CDR1 is MNHNS, CDR2 SASEGT, per germline. The CDR3 contains 16 residues. CDR3 sequence: CASSSALAGASYEQYF. The CDR3 DNA is TGTGCCAGCAGCTCAGCACTAGCGGGGGCCTCCTACGAGCAGTACTTC.

The table lists this clonotype with a few counts. The rearrangement uses TRBV6-2 or TRBV6-3 and TRBJ2-1; TRBD2 matches at 9 bases. V shed 0 bases, J shed 4 bases, and the junction held 4 bases outside the gene matches. Germline V gene sequence: CDR1 MNHEY, CDR2 SVGEGT. This CDR3 spans 16 amino acids. In nucleotides, the CDR3 is TGTGCCAGCAGTTACTCAGGGACTAGCCTATACAATGAGCAGTTCTTC. This encodes CASSYSGTSLYNEQFF.

This clonotype was seen repeatedly, ten times or more. The chain is built from TRBV2 and TRBJ2-1, with 9 bases lining up with TRBD2. The CDR3 contains 17 residues. V was pared by 6 bases and J by 7 bases, with 16 bases of the junction left unmatched. Germline V gene data show CDR1 as SNHLY and CDR2 as FYNNEI. The CDR3 DNA is TGTGCCAGCAGGAGAAGAGTAGCGGGAGTTTTGGAAAATGAGCAGTTCTTC. This codes for CASRRRVAGVLENEQFF. Together with reference TRBV2 and TRBJ2-1, the CDR3 gives the full variable domain: EPEVTQTPSHQVTQMGQEVILRCVPISNHLYFYWYRQILGQKVEFLVSFYNNEISEKSEIFDDQFSVERPDGSNFTLKIRSTKLEDSAMYFCASRRRVAGVLENEQFFGPGTRLTVL.

This clonotype was detected only a few times. The chain joins TRBV5-1 to TRBJ2-3; D is ambiguous. CDR3 size: 13 residues. Trimming removed 7 bases from V and 1 base from J, with 10 bases in between. The V gene's germline CDR1 is SGHRS and CDR2 YFSETQ. The CDR3 protein is CASFLPGTDTQYF. The CDR3, as DNA: TGCGCCAGCTTTTTGCCGGGCACAGATACGCAGTATTTT.

This clonotype has ten or more counts. The chain couples TRBV2 to TRBJ2-1; D tentatively reads TRBD1 or TRBD2 (6 bases each). The V gene lost 6 bases and the J gene lost 2 bases, with 23 bases spanning the gap. CDR1 and CDR2 from the germline V gene are SNHLY and FYNNEI. The CDR3 is 18 residues long. CDR3 in amino acids: CASRQGLSAIPPYNEQFF. CDR3 sequence (DNA): TGTGCCAGCAGACAGGGACTTTCGGCCATCCCCCCCTACAATGAGCAGTTCTTC.

Ten or more counts support this clonotype. The genes are TRBV3-1 and TRBJ1-4, with TRBD1 matching over 9 bases. The CDR3 runs to 15 residues. Germline trimming cut 4 bases from V and 7 bases from J; bases unmatched to any gene: 7. Germline loops: CDR1 LGHDT, CDR2 YNNKEL (reference sequence). The CDR3 loop reads CASSRRTGDLEKLFF. Here the CDR3 DNA reads TGTGCCAGCAGCCGCCGGACAGGGGATCTTGAAAAACTGTTTTTT.

This clonotype was seen a few times. V usage is TRBV12-3 or TRBV12-4 and J usage is TRBJ2-7, with D perhaps matching TRBD2 (6 bases). The germline V and J ends were trimmed by 4 bases and 2 bases, with 12 bases remaining between them. This CDR3 is 14 amino acids long. DNA of the CDR3: TGTGCCAGCAGTTATAGCGGCAAAACCTACGAGCAGTACTTC. It specifies CASSYSGKTYEQYF.

This clonotype was recorded a few times. V usage is TRBV20-1 and J usage is TRBJ1-6; a weak D match, TRBD1 (6 bases). The CDR3 loop spans 13 amino acids. The V end was cut by 6 bases, the J end by 10 bases, with 16 bases between. Germline V lookup: CDR1 DFQATT, CDR2 SNEGSKA (reference sequence). For the CDR3, the DNA is TGCAGTGCCCCCGGCCAGGGGAAATCACCCCTCCACTTT. Protein: CSAPGQGKSPLHF.